Reported below is one TCR beta chain. The clone's antigen remains unknown. No qualities accompany the bases; no much larger clone lies one base away. V drops 2 bases and J drops 6 bases, leaving 11 bases in between. The CDR3 sequence holds 14 residues, the cysteine and phenylalanine included. Just CDR3 DNA is preserved here, 42 bases in frame from base 1. From the germline V gene, CDR1 is ENHRY and CDR2 is SYGVKD. This sample stems from a study of T cells in Graves' hyperthyroidism and ophthalmopathy (dated by TCRdb to between 2018 and 2021). For context, the study as a whole: Peripheral blood samples were taken at initial diagnosis, before any treatment was given. For training and testing, the 100 or so patients in the discovery cohort were randomly divided in a 7:3 ratio. TCR Vbeta CDR3 sequencing of 130 to 150 peripheral blood samples (under 45 ophthalmopathy, some 75 hyperthyroidism and approximately 17 progressor patients) is reported in the paper. Prospective prediction of ophthalmopathy was tested in an independent validation cohort consisting of fewer than 20 hyperthyroidism patients and approximately 16 patients who later progressed to ophthalmopathy. In more than 5 Graves' hyperthyroidism patients, the study also compared T-cell repertoires from thyroid tissue with T-cell repertoires from blood. To identify distinguishing TCR V-J signatures, a discovery cohort of around 100 patients was used, comprising some 45 with Graves' ophthalmopathy and around 57 with stable Graves' hyperthyroidism. Once sampling was done, hyperthyroidism patients were given methimazole at a starting dose of 30 mg daily, whereas ophthalmopathy patients were given high-dose intravenous methylprednisolone.

The TCR beta CDR3 regions were amplified from the RNA transcripts. A first-round RT-PCR of the TCR CDR3 used the HTBI primer set with the Qiagen OneStep RT-PCR kit. Libraries were constructed in a second round of multiplex PCR, after which size selection and purification were carried out. Libraries were sequenced paired-end with 100 bp reads on an Illumina HiSeq2000. The original pipeline was this. SOAPnuke was used to process the raw data, with reads discarded if the reads contained adapters or uncalled bases, had a mean Phred below 15, or lacked an exact constant-primer or identifier match. High-quality paired reads were merged using COPE v1.2.5, and each unique nucleotide sequence was defined as a clonotype. MiTCR v1.1 was used to align the clonotypes against IMGT TRBV, TRBD and TRBJ reference segments. The analysis was restricted to V-J combinations with a frequency above 0.0001, which together covered about 99% of the repertoires. The TCS score was defined as the ratio of F50 (clonal expansion) to E x V (chaos), calculated using BLOSUM62-based TCRdist between CDR3 peptides within each V-J. Welch's t-statistics and random forest reduced fewer than 550 V-J features to 10 to 15, which were used in a naive Bayes classifier (R e1071). In-frame beta chains were kept once TCRdb had trimmed the public reads at Q25 with fastp and called clones with MiXCR. For every CDR3 protein sequence, its rows merge into one entry that carries the most common genes and DNA. The V and J calls here are based on TCRdb, not the publication. For this sample the table gives nearly 600,000 distinct CDR3 sequences, of which around 14% were detected only once. The ten most abundant clones make up about 7% of the sample.

Moderately to severely active disease, a Clinical Activity Score of at least 3, a NOSPECS grade of at least 4, and a duration under 3 months were present in ophthalmopathy patients. The study excluded patients with uncontrolled infections, other autoimmune diseases, pregnancy or lactation. Diagnoses were based on clinical symptoms, serum thyroxine and TRAb, thyroid ultrasound and orbital computed tomography. PBMCs were separated from roughly 10 ml of fresh peripheral blood using Ficoll-Paque density gradient centrifugation. Total RNA was extracted using Trizol reagent, and RNA quality was assessed on an Agilent 2100 Bioanalyzer. Study-level results and caveats: During validation, the model predicted progression to ophthalmopathy a median of approximately 6.5 months ahead of onset, with around 70% sensitivity and 72.22% specificity. A model built on a 13 V-J signature distinguished ophthalmopathy from stable hyperthyroidism, reaching around 87% sensitivity and under 84% specificity in cross-validation and 80%/75% in testing. No statistical method was used to fix the sample size in advance, and group allocation was not hidden from the investigators. Most expanded thyroid clonotypes (frequency above 0.001) were also detected in blood, suggesting blood repertoires may reflect thyroid immune responses.

The TCR sequence derives from a woman aged 18-35 years with Graves' ophthalmopathy. Sequencing was carried out using blood. The sequence links TRBV10-3 to TRBJ2-1; tentative D gene TRBD2, with 6 bases matching. The nucleotides read TGTGCCATCAGTGAGCCCCGGGAGCTCAATGAGCAGTTCTTC. Its translation reads: CAISEPRELNEQFF.